What follows are 3 T cell receptor beta chains derived from one specimen sequenced in a study of PD-L1 blockade in urothelial cancer. Data came from immunoSEQ multiplex PCR; TCRdb stores just in-frame clones and leaves some out. The sample carries 25,000 to 30,000 clones, around 87% recorded once. Sequences were derived from PBMCs, sampled around atezolizumab (anti-PD-L1) treatment. These receptors came from a man over 45 with urothelial cancer.

The V and J genes are TRBV27 and TRBJ1-6, with D possibly matching TRBD1 (5 bases). V lost 6 bases and J lost 13, with 25 bases in between. This CDR3 spans 16 amino acids. CDR1 is MNHEY and CDR2 is SMNVEV in the germline V gene (reference sequence). CDR3 in DNA: TGTGCCAGCAGAGTTTCCCCCTCGACAGTTGGGCCCCCCCTCCACTTT. Encoded protein: CASRVSPSTVGPPLHF.

The chain has TRBV4-1 and TRBJ2-2, with 8 bases matching TRBD2. Germline V lookup: CDR1 MGHRA, CDR2 YSYEKL. The CDR3 is 15 residues long. Trimming cost V 0 bases and J 7 bases; bases outside gene matches: 4. CDR3 bases: TGCGCCAGCAGCCAAGATAGCACTAGCGGCGGGGAGCTGTTTTTT. The encoded protein is CASSQDSTSGGELFF.

The chain carries TRBV29-1 and TRBJ2-5; D call uncertain. V dropped 1 base and J dropped 4 bases, with 10 bases sitting between them. This CDR3 is 13 amino acids long. Looked up from germline, CDR1 is SQVTM and CDR2 is ANQGSEA. CDR3 nucleotide sequence: TGCAGCGTTGAAGTGATCACGGGAGAGACCCAGTACTTC. As protein: CSVEVITGETQYF.